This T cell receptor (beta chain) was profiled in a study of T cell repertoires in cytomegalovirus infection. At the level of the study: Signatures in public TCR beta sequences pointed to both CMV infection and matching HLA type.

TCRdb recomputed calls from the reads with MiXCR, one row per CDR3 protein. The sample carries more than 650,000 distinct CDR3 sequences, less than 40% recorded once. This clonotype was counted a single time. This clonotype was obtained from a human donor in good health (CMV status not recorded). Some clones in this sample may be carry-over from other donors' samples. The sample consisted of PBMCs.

The CDR3 nucleotides are TGTGCCTGGAATCCCGGGACAGGGCTCACTGAAGCTTTCTTT. The encoded protein is CAWNPGTGLTEAFF. J is TRBJ1-1 and V is TRBV30; TRBD1 agrees at 9 bases. The junction had 7 bases not matched to a gene; V was cut back by 4 bases and J by 4 bases. Germline CDR1 GTSNPN, CDR2 SVGIG (reference sequence). The CDR3 totals 14 residues.